Below, one TCR beta chain is given with its context. The specificity of this receptor is unknown. There are no base qualities to consult, and no much larger clone falls within one base. Donors were around 37 systemically healthy Caucasian individuals from Russia aged roughly 6 to 100 years. Each donor gave around 9.9 milliliters of peripheral blood, collected into EDTA-treated Vacutainer tubes. Ficoll-Paque density-gradient centrifugation was used to isolate PBMCs, with at least 7 million per sample. Trizol reagent was used to extract total RNA from PBMCs, with at least 5.5 micrograms per sample. Naive CD45RAhigh/CD27high T cell percentages were measured by flow cytometry on a PBMC aliquot from every donor. The data were taken from a study of blood T cells in healthy people across ages (dated by TCRdb to between 2015 and 2017). Concerning the study at large: In model experiments, template switching captured about one uniquely barcoded TCR beta cDNA molecule for every two T cells. The donors were divided into four age groups: young (average about 16 years), middle-aged (approximately 39), aged (about 60) and long-lived (about 80). Using deep sequencing normalized with unique cDNA molecular identifiers, the study measured how TCR beta repertoire diversity changes with age. To avoid experimental bias, donors of different ages were distributed randomly across sequencing lanes. For two donors (one aged 18 to 30 and one aged 80 or older), the study analyzed two additional independent replicas of 1 million unique cDNA reads from the same blood draw. Study-level results and caveats: Compared with the aged group, the long-lived group had more naive CD4+ T cells, fewer expanded clones and increased TCR diversity, suggesting age selection. Because profiling used bulk unsorted PBMCs, naive and antigen-experienced compartments could not be compared conclusively. Estimates of total diversity based on one million sequenced T cells were regarded as lower bounds and as underestimates. As age increased, observed TCR beta diversity per million T cells dropped in a roughly linear way, and a significant reduction was already evident by age 40. Because the CMV infection status of the donors was unknown, age-related changes in expanded clonotypes may potentially have been confounded. There was a strong correlation between observed TCR beta diversity and the percentage of naive T cells measured by flow cytometry.

The library was produced with 5' RACE. Sequencing used an Illumina HiSeq 2500. A second PCR of roughly 7 to 12 cycles was performed with a sample-barcoded 5' primer and a J-beta primer mix. A template-switch 5' adaptor carrying 12 random nucleotides introduced a unique molecular identifier onto each TCR beta cDNA molecule. Each sample yielded at least 2.5 million CDR3-containing paired-end reads. All of the RNA was converted into first-strand cDNA using the Mint cDNA synthesis kit, with a TRBC-specific oligonucleotide serving as the primer. Following uracil-DNA glycosylase treatment, a first 18-cycle PCR with universal primers M1SS and BC2_uni_R was performed on all cDNA. Under the source paper's analysis protocol: Each sample was normalized by randomly selecting 1 million high-quality reads, each carrying a distinct molecular identifier. Instead of being binned into consensus sequences, reads with shared molecular identifiers were discarded. MiTCR, set to a Q25 quality threshold and the strictest error-elimination algorithm, was used for CDR3 identification, clonotype clustering and error correction. A nonparametric unseen species model with Euler transformation was used to estimate lower-bound total TCR beta diversity. The public reads were quality trimmed at Q25 with fastp and then assembled into clones with MiXCR by TCRdb, keeping productive beta chains. CDR3 protein duplicates are merged, each entry listing the most common genes and DNA. These V and J calls derive from TCRdb rather than the authors' analysis. The sample table lists roughly 720,000 distinct CDR3 sequences, 40% to 65% of them with a count of one. The top ten clones comprise about 42% of the sample.

CDR1 and CDR2 were assigned from the germline V gene (reference sequence) as MNHNY and SVGAGI. The CDR3 starts with the cysteine, ends with the phenylalanine, and has 14 residues. Only the CDR3 portion is preserved as DNA: 42 bases, with reading frame beginning at the first base. Clipping removes 5 bases from V and 11 bases from J, with 13 as the unmatched junction base count. The receptor was isolated from a man at least 80 years old in good health. The specimen sequenced was blood. This chain joins TRBV6-6 to TRBJ2-5; TRBD2 fits 8 bases in the junction. The CDR3 in this case is CASSRGGTYNEQYF. The DNA reads TGTGCCAGCAGTCGGGGGGGAACCTACAATGAGCAGTACTTC.